The 24 T cell receptor beta chains listed next were all sequenced from one sample in a study of blood T cells in healthy people across ages. Primed by a sample-barcoded 5' primer and a J-beta primer mix, a second PCR proceeded for roughly 6 to 12 cycles. From the 5' RACE reads, TCRdb called clonotypes with MiXCR, one entry per CDR3 protein. The sample lists more than 1,000,000 distinct CDR3 sequences, 20% to 25% seen once, with 0.65% to 0.75% in the top ten. These same data were also listed under a study on T cells of mothers and their children.

The specimen was blood. Source of these receptors: a girl aged 2 to 10 in good health.

This clonotype was counted only a few times. The V and J genes are TRBV5-1 and TRBJ2-5; 8 bases agree with TRBD1. V was clipped by 7 bases and J by 5 bases; unmatched bases: 13. This CDR3 has 15 residues. The germline V gene has CDR1 SGHRS and CDR2 YFSETQ. CDR3 in amino acids: CASFSGQGLRETQYF. CDR3 DNA sequence: TGCGCCAGCTTCAGTGGACAGGGACTCCGGGAGACCCAGTACTTC.

The sample holds many counts of this clonotype. J is TRBJ2-5 and V is TRBV2, with D perhaps TRBD1 (5 bases). This CDR3 has 11 amino acids. Germline V lookup: CDR1 SNHLY, CDR2 FYNNEI. Trimming left V 7 bases short and J 5 bases short, with 8 bases between. For the CDR3, the DNA is TGTGCCAGCAACTCAGGGGAGACCCAGTACTTC. Protein sequence: CASNSGETQYF. The entire variable domain, with the rest obtained from reference TRBV2 and TRBJ2-5, is as follows: EPEVTQTPSHQVTQMGQEVILRCVPISNHLYFYWYRQILGQKVEFLVSFYNNEISEKSEIFDDQFSVERPDGSNFTLKIRSTKLEDSAMYFCASNSGETQYFGPGTRLLVL.

The chain links TRBV2 to TRBJ2-7; D gene unclear. The germline V gene encodes CDR1 SNHLY and CDR2 FYNNEI. Trimming cost V 7 bases and J 3 bases, with 7 bases left between them. The CDR3 totals 11 residues. The CDR3 DNA reads as TGTGCCAGCAAGGTAGACTACGAGCAGTACTTC. Encoded protein: CASKVDYEQYF.

The chain carries TRBV2 and TRBJ2-1, with 7 bases identical to TRBD2. The V gene end was trimmed by 7 bases and the J gene end by 7 bases; junction bases not matched to a gene: 4. Looked up from germline, CDR1 is SNHLY and CDR2 is FYNNEI. This CDR3 region has 12 residues. The CDR3 loop is CASKAGPNEQFF. CDR3 nucleotide sequence: TGTGCCAGCAAAGCGGGGCCAAATGAGCAGTTCTTC.

J is TRBJ2-7 and V is TRBV6-6; D remains ambiguous. Trimming took off 2 bases at V and 5 bases at J, with 10 bases between the two ends. CDR1 and CDR2 (germline): MNHNY, SVGAGI (reference sequence). The length of the CDR3 is 13 residues. The CDR3: CASSYSARNEQYF. CDR3 in DNA: TGTGCCAGCAGTTACAGTGCACGAAACGAGCAGTACTTC.

V and J are TRBV19 and TRBJ2-5; 9 bases agree with TRBD1. The CDR3 is 12 residues long. V lost 6 bases and J lost 11; bases outside the gene matches: 7. Germline lookup yields CDR1 LNHDA and CDR2 SQIVND (reference sequence). The CDR3 loop is CASRQGAREQYF. The CDR3 DNA is TGTGCCAGTAGACAGGGGGCGCGGGAGCAGTACTTC.

The chain joins TRBV6-2 or TRBV6-3 to TRBJ2-5, with a weak D call TRBD1 (6 bases). The DNA end is a closer match to TRBJ2-7, so the J assignment may be wrong. Germline CDR1 is MNHEY and CDR2 is SVGEGT. This CDR3 is built from 14 residues. The CDR3 loop is CASSFHRATYEQYF. CDR3 bases: TGTGCCAGCAGTTTCCACAGGGCTACCTACGAGCAGTACTTC.

DNA of the CDR3: TGTGCCAGCAGTCCCAACACCCCATCTGGCGGGGGGACCAATGAGCAGTTCTTC. It translates to CASSPNTPSGGGTNEQFF. The chain is built from TRBV6-1 and TRBJ2-5, with 8 bases fitting TRBD2. The end of the DNA fits TRBJ2-1 better, so the J call may be wrong. The CDR3 extends over 18 amino acids. The germline CDR1 and CDR2 sequences are MNHNS and SASEGT.

This clonotype appeared a few times. The gene calls are TRBV7-9 and TRBJ2-7, with 9 bases that match TRBD1. The CDR3 runs to 14 residues. Germline trimming cut 4 bases from V and 7 bases from J; bases unmatched to any gene: 8. Germline V gives CDR1 SEHNR, CDR2 FQNEAQ (reference sequence). The CDR3 nucleotides read TGTGCCAGCAGCTCCCGGGACAGGGTATGGGAGCAGTACTTC. Translation gives CASSSRDRVWEQYF.

This chain links TRBV12-3 or TRBV12-4 with TRBJ2-7; 7 nucleotides agree with TRBD2. The V gene end was trimmed by 7 bases and the J gene end by 6 bases; junction bases not matched to a gene: 12. The CDR3 sequence is 14 residues long. The CDR3 DNA reads TGTGCCAGCACCGACCGAGGCGGGGGATCCGAGCAGTACTTC. It specifies CASTDRGGGSEQYF.

The V and J genes are TRBV5-5 and TRBJ1-4; 9 nucleotides align to TRBD1. This CDR3 is 18 amino acids long. Per germline, CDR1 SGHKS and CDR2 YYEKEE (reference sequence). V lost 0 bases and J lost 2; bases outside the gene matches: 8. The chain's CDR3 is CASSLDLDRGGTNEKLFF. The CDR3 nucleotides read TGTGCCAGCAGCTTGGATCTGGACAGGGGCGGTACTAATGAAAAACTGTTTTTT.

The V gene is TRBV7-9, the J gene TRBJ1-2; 8 positions agree with TRBD1. V lost 5 bases and J lost 1; bases outside the gene matches: 9. The CDR3 length is 16 residues. Per germline, CDR1 SEHNR and CDR2 FQNEAQ (reference sequence). CDR3 sequence reads: CASSTGTGENNYGYTF. The CDR3 bases are TGTGCCAGCAGCACAGGGACAGGAGAGAATAACTATGGCTACACCTTC.

The rearrangement links TRBV9 to TRBJ1-5; 9 bases match TRBD1. The CDR3 sequence is 16 residues long. Per germline, CDR1 SGDLS and CDR2 YYNGEE. Germline trimming cut 5 bases from V and 2 bases from J; bases unmatched to any gene: 8. The CDR3 loop reads CASREQDRGGNQPQHF. The CDR3 coding sequence is TGTGCCAGCAGGGAACAGGACAGGGGAGGCAATCAGCCCCAGCATTTT.

This clonotype was counted many times. CDR3 nucleotide sequence: TGTGCCAGCAGTGCAAAAAGTATAAGACTCTCCTACAATGAGCAGTTCTTC. This encodes CASSAKSIRLSYNEQFF. The genes are TRBV6-1 and TRBJ2-1, with D uncertain. Germline loops: CDR1 MNHNS, CDR2 SASEGT. This CDR3 spans 17 amino acids. V lost 4 bases and J lost 0, with 16 bases in between.

This chain uses TRBV6-4 with TRBJ2-3, with D tentatively TRBD2 (5 bases). This CDR3 is 13 amino acids long. CDR1 is MRHNA, CDR2 SNTAGT, per germline. V lost 4 bases and J lost 2, with 7 bases in between. CDR3 in DNA: TGTGCCAGCAGTGCAGCGGACACAGATACGCAGTATTTT. This sequence encodes CASSAADTDTQYF.

The chain joins TRBV5-1 to TRBJ2-5; 7 bases match TRBD1. The J call is in doubt because the DNA end fits TRBJ2-7 better. The germline V gene has CDR1 SGHRS and CDR2 YFSETQ. The CDR3 is 16 residues long. CDR3 sequence: CASSLGDSRSSYEQYF. CDR3 nucleotides: TGCGCCAGCAGCTTGGGGGACAGCAGGAGCTCCTACGAGCAGTACTTC.

V and J are TRBV3-1 and TRBJ2-3; 8 bases are a match to TRBD2. Germline assignment: CDR1 LGHDT and CDR2 YNNKEL (reference sequence). Trimming cost V 4 bases and J 4 bases; bases outside gene matches: 10. The CDR3 runs 16 residues. CDR3 bases: TGTGCCAGCAGCCGAAGACTAGCGAACTTAGCAGATACGCAGTATTTT. Encoded protein: CASSRRLANLADTQYF.

This clonotype has a single count. The gene calls are TRBV5-1 and TRBJ2-5; possibly TRBD1 for D (6 bases). The CDR3 sequence is 15 residues long. Trimming left V 5 bases short and J 5 bases short, with 19 bases between. The germline V gene has CDR1 SGHRS and CDR2 YFSETQ. CDR3 sequence: CASSLTGPLGETQYF. The CDR3 region has the DNA TGCGCCAGCAGTCTAACAGGGCCTCTAGGGGAGACCCAGTACTTC.

The chain carries TRBV4-2 and TRBJ2-5; perhaps TRBD2 as D (5 bases). This CDR3 is built from 19 residues. Trimming pared 0 bases from V and 5 bases from J, leaving 25 bases between. CDR1 and CDR2 from the germline V gene are LGHNA and YNFKEQ. This CDR3 is CASSQDIFRSGSLSETQYF. CDR3 DNA sequence: TGTGCCAGCAGCCAAGATATATTTAGGAGCGGCTCGCTGAGTGAGACCCAGTACTTC.

In its sample, this clonotype was seen once. The chain joins TRBV4-3 to TRBJ2-5, with TRBD2 identical over 9 bases. Losses at the gene ends were 5 bases for V and 4 bases for J; bases not matched to a gene: 8. CDR1 and CDR2 (germline): LGHNA, YSLEER. This CDR3 comprises 15 residues. CDR3 in DNA: TGCGCCAGCAGCGCAAGCGGGGGGAGGAGAGAGACCCAGTACTTC. Amino acid sequence: CASSASGGRRETQYF.

This clonotype was picked up a small number of times. J is TRBJ2-6 and V is TRBV29-1, with TRBD1 as a possible D gene (6 bases). CDR1 is SQVTM, CDR2 ANQGSEA, per germline. The V end lost 7 bases, the J end lost 6 bases, and 19 bases lay between the germline ends. The CDR3 consists of 15 residues. The CDR3 DNA reads as TGCAGCGCCACAATCGGGACAACCGAGGCCAACGTCCTGACTTTC. Amino acids: CSATIGTTEANVLTF.

The chain links TRBV29-1 to TRBJ2-2; 7 bases are shared with TRBD2. The J segment lost 7 bases and the V segment lost 4 bases, leaving 12 bases of the junction unmatched. CDR3 length: 15 residues. CDR1 is SQVTM, CDR2 ANQGSEA, per germline. The CDR3: CSVVLSGTNVGELFF. CDR3 bases: TGCAGCGTTGTTCTCAGCGGGACTAATGTCGGGGAGCTGTTTTTT.

There are a few counts of this clonotype. The V and J genes are TRBV9 and TRBJ2-3; unclear D gene. Trimming cost V 3 bases and J 10 bases, with 15 bases left between them. This CDR3 comprises 13 residues. From germline, CDR1 is SGDLS and CDR2 YYNGEE. CDR3 sequence (DNA): TGTGCCAGCAGCGCTATTAAGGCGGATGCGCAGTATTTT. The encoded protein is CASSAIKADAQYF. The full variable domain, in which reference TRBV9 and TRBJ2-3 provide the parts outside the CDR3, is DSGVTQTPKHLITATGQRVTLRCSPRSGDLSVYWYQQSLDQGLQFLIQYYNGEERAKGNILERFSAQQFPDLHSELNLSSLELGDSALYFCASSAIKADAQYFGPGTRLTVL.

The chain links TRBV3-1 to TRBJ2-7; TRBD2 is a possible D gene (5 bases). Per the germline V gene, CDR1 is LGHDT and CDR2 is YNNKEL (reference sequence). The CDR3 consists of 16 residues. V gave up 4 bases and J gave up 0 bases, with 16 bases separating them. The CDR3 sequence is CASSRRESADSYEQYF. For the CDR3, the DNA is TGTGCCAGCAGCCGAAGGGAGAGCGCAGACTCCTACGAGCAGTACTTC.